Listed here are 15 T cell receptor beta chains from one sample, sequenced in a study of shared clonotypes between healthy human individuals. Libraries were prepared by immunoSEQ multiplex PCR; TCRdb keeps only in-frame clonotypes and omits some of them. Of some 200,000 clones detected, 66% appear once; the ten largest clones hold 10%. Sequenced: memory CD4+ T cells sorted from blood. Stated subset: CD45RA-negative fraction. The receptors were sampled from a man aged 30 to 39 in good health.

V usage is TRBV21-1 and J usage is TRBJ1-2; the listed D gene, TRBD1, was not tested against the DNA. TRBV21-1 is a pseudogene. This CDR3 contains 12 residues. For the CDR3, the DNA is TGTGCCAGCCCAGGGCCTAACTATGGCTACACCTTC. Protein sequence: CASPGPNYGYTF.

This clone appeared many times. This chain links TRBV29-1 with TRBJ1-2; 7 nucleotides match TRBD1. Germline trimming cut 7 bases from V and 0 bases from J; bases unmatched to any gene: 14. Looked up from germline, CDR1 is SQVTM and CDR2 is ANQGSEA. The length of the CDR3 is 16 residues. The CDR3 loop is CSEAPFPGQTNYGYTF. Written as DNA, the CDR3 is TGCAGCGAAGCCCCCTTTCCGGGACAGACTAACTATGGCTACACCTTC.

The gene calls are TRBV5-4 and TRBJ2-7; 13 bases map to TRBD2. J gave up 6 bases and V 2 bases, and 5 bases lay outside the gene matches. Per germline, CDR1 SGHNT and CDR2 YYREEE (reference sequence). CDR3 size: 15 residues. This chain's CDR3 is CASSLLAGGKSEQYF. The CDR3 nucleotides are TGTGCCAGCAGCTTACTAGCGGGAGGGAAGTCCGAGCAGTACTTC.

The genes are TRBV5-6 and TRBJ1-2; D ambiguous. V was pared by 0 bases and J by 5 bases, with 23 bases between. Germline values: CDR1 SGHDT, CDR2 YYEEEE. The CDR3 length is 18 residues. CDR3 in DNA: TGTGCCAGCAGCTTGGGACGGGTTATAACGGTTTTATCTTATGGCTACACCTTC. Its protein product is CASSLGRVITVLSYGYTF.

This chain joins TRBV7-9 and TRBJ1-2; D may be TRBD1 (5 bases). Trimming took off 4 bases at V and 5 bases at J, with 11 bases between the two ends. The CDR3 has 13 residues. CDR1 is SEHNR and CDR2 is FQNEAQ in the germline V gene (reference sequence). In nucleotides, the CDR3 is TGTGCCAGCAGCTACACTTCAGGGTATGGCTACACCTTC. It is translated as CASSYTSGYGYTF.

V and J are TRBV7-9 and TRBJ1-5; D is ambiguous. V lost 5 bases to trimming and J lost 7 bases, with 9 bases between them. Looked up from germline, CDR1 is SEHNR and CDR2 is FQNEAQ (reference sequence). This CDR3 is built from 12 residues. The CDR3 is CASSVERQPQHF. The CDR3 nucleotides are TGTGCCAGCAGCGTCGAGCGGCAGCCCCAGCATTTT. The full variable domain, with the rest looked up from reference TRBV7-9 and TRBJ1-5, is DTGVSQNPRHKITKRGQNVTFRCDPISEHNRLYWYRQTLGQGPEFLTYFQNEAQLEKSRLLSDRFSAERPKGSFSTLEIQRTEQGDSAMYLCASSVERQPQHFGDGTRLSIL.

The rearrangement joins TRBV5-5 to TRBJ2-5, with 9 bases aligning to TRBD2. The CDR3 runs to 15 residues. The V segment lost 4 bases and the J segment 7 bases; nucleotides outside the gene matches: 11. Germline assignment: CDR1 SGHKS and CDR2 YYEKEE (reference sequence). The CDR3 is CASSRAGGSVWTQYF. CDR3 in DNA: TGTGCCAGCAGCCGAGCGGGAGGTAGCGTGTGGACCCAGTACTTC.

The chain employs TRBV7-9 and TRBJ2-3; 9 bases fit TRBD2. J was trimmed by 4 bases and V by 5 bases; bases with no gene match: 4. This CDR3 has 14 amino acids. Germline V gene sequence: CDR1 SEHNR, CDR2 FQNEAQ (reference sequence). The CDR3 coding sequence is TGTGCCAGCAGCGCCCAGCGGGAGGCAGATACGCAGTATTTT. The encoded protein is CASSAQREADTQYF. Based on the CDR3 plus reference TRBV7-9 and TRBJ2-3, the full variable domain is DTGVSQNPRHKITKRGQNVTFRCDPISEHNRLYWYRQTLGQGPEFLTYFQNEAQLEKSRLLSDRFSAERPKGSFSTLEIQRTEQGDSAMYLCASSAQREADTQYFGPGTRLTVL.

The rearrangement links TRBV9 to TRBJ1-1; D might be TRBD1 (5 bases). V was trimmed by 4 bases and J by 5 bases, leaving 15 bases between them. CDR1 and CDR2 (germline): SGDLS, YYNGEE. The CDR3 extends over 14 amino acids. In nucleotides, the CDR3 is TGTGCCAGCAGCATTAGTGGGGGAGGAACTGAAGCTTTCTTT. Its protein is CASSISGGGTEAFF.

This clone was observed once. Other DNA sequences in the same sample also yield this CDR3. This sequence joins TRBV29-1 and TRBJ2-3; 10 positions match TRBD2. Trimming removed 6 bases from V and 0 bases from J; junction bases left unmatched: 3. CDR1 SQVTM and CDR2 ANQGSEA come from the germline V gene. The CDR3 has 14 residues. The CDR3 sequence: CSVQTSGSTDTQYF. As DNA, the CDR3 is TGCAGCGTACAGACTAGCGGGAGCACAGATACGCAGTATTTT.

The CDR3 DNA reads as TGTGCCAGCAGCGTTAGCGGCACCTCCTACAATGAGCAGTTCTTC. Encoded protein: CASSVSGTSYNEQFF. The chain is built from TRBV7-7 and TRBJ2-1; a possible D gene is TRBD2 (6 bases). This CDR3 spans 15 amino acids. Trimming cost V 5 bases and J 0 bases, with 11 bases left between them. Germline V gives CDR1 SSHAT, CDR2 FNYEAQ (reference sequence). The variable domain in full, completed from reference TRBV7-7 and TRBJ2-1, reads GAGVSQSPRYKVTKRGQDVTLRCDPISSHATLYWYQQALGQGPEFLTYFNYEAQPDKSGLPSDRFSAERPEGSISTLTIQRTEQRDSAMYRCASSVSGTSYNEQFFGPGTRLTVL.

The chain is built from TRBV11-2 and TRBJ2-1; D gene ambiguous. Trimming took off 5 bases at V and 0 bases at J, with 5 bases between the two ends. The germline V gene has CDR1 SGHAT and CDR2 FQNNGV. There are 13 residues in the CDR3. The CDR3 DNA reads TGTGCCAGCAGCGTGACCTCCTACAATGAGCAGTTCTTC. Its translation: CASSVTSYNEQFF.

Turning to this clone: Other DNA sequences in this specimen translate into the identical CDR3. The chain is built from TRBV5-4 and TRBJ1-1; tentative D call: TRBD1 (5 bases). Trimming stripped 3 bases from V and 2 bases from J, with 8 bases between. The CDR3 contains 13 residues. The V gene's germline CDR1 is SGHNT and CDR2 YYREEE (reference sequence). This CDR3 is CASSYDRNTEAFF. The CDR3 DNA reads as TGTGCCAGCAGCTACGACAGAAACACTGAAGCTTTCTTT.

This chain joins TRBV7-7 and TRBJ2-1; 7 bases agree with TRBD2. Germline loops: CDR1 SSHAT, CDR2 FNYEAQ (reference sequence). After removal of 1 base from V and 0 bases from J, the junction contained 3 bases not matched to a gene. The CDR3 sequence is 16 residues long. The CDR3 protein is CASSLVGGSSYNEQFF. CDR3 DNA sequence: TGTGCCAGCAGCTTAGTGGGCGGGAGCTCCTACAATGAGCAGTTCTTC. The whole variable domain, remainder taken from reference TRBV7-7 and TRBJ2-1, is GAGVSQSPRYKVTKRGQDVTLRCDPISSHATLYWYQQALGQGPEFLTYFNYEAQPDKSGLPSDRFSAERPEGSISTLTIQRTEQRDSAMYRCASSLVGGSSYNEQFFGPGTRLTVL.

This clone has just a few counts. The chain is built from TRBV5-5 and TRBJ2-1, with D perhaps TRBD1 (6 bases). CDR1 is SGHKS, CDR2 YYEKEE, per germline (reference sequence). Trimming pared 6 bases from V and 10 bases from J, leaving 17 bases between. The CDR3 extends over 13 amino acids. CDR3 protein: CASNQLGGQEQFF. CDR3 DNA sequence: TGTGCCAGCAACCAGCTTGGGGGACAAGAGCAGTTCTTC.